This T cell receptor (beta chain) was profiled in a study of blood T cell repertoires in COVID-19. The CDR3 consists of 15 residues. V lost 6 bases, J lost 1 base, and 7 bases stayed unmatched. Germline V gene data show CDR1 as SGHNT and CDR2 as YYREEE (reference sequence). The data were produced by immunoSEQ multiplex PCR, yet TCRdb's version contains in-frame clones alone and is incomplete. The sample contains over 85,000 clones, roughly 87% of which appear only once. A single count supports this clone. The source of this sequence is a man aged 50 to 60 with active COVID-19. Sequencing was done on a sample of peripheral blood. The chain employs TRBV5-4 and TRBJ1-2; 9 bases are a match to TRBD1. The DNA for the CDR3 is TGTGCCAGCATACCGGGACAGGGTCTTAACTATGGCTACACCTTC. Its translation is CASIPGQGLNYGYTF.